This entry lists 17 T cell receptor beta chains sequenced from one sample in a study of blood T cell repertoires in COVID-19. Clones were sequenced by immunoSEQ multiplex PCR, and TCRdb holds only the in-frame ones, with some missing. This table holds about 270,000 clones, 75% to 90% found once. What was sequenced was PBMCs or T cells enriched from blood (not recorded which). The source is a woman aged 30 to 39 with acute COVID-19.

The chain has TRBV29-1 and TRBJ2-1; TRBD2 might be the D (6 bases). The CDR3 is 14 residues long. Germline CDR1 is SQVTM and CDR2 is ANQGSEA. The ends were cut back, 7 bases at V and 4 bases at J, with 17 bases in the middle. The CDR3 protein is CSAAVGSGYNEQFF. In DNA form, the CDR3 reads TGCAGCGCCGCGGTTGGTAGCGGATACAATGAGCAGTTCTTC.

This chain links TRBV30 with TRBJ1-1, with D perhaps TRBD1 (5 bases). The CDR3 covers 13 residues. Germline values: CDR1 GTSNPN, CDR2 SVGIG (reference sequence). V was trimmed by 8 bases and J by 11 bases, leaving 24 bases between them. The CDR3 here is CARITKKTGDAFF. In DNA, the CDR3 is TGTGCCCGAATCACGAAGAAAACGGGGGACGCTTTCTTT.

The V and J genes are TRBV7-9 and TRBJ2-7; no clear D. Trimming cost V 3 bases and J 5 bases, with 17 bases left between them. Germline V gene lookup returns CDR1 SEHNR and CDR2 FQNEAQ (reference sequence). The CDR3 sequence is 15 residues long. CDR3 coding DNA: TGTGCCAGCAGCTTCCCGGATCGGGTGAGTCACGAGCAGTACTTC. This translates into CASSFPDRVSHEQYF.

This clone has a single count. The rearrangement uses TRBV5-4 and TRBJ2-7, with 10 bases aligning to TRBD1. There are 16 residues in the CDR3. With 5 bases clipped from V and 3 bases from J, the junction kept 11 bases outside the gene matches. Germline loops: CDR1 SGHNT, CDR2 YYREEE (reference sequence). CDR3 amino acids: CASRLNYGTGDYEQYF. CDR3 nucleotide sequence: TGTGCCAGCAGACTTAACTACGGGACAGGGGACTACGAGCAGTACTTC.

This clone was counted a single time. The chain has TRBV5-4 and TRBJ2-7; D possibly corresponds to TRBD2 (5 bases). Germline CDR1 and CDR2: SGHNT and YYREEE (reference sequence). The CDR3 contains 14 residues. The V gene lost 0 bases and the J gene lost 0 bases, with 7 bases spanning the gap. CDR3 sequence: CASSLAGGSYEQYF. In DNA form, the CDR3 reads TGTGCCAGCAGCTTGGCCGGAGGCTCCTACGAGCAGTACTTC.

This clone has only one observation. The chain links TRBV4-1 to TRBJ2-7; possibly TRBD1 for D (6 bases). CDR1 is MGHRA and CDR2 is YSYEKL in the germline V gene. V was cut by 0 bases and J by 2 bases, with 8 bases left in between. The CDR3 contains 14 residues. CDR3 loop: CASSQDDRTYEQYF. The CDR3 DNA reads TGCGCCAGCAGCCAAGACGACAGGACCTACGAGCAGTACTTC.

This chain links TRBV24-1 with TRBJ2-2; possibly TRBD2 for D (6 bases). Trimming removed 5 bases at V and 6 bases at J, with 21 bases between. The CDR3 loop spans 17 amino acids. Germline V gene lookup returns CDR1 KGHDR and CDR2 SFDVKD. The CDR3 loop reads CATSAPTGTPGAGELFF. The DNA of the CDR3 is TGTGCCACCAGTGCCCCAACCGGGACTCCCGGCGCCGGGGAGCTGTTTTTT.

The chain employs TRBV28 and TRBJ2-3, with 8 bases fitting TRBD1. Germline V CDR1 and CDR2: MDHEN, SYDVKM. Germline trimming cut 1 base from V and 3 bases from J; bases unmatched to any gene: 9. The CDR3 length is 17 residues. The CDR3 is CASSLSKDRGVTDTQYF. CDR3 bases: TGTGCCAGCAGTTTATCAAAAGACAGGGGTGTTACAGATACGCAGTATTTT.

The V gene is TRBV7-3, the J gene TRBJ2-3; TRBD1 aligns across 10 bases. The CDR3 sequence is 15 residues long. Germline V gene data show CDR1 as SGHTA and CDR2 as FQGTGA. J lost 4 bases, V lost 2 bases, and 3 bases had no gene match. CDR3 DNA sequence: TGTGCCAGCAGCTTAGGACAGGGGGGCCCAGATACGCAGTATTTT. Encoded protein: CASSLGQGGPDTQYF. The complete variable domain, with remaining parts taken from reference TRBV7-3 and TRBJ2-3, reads GAGVSQTPSNKVTEKGKYVELRCDPISGHTALYWYRQSLGQGPEFLIYFQGTGAADDSGLPNDRFFAVRPEGSVSTLKIQRTERGDSAVYLCASSLGQGGPDTQYFGPGTRLTVL.

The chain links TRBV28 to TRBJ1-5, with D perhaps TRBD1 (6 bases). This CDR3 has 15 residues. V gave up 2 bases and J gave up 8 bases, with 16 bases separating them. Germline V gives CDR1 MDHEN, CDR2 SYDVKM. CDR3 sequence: CASSLDRPGVEPQHF. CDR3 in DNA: TGTGCCAGCAGTTTAGACAGGCCGGGCGTTGAGCCCCAGCATTTT.

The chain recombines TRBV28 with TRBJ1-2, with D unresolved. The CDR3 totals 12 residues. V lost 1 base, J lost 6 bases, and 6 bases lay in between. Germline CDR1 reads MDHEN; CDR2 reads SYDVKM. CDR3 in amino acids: CASSLSGNGYTF. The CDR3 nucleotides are TGTGCCAGCAGTTTATCCGGGAATGGCTACACCTTC.

The CDR3 DNA sequence: TGTGCCACCTGGTCGGGGGGTAATTCAGTGGAAGCTTTCTTT. This gives the protein CATWSGGNSVEAFF. The chain joins TRBV10-3 to TRBJ1-1; D might be TRBD1 (5 bases). Germline CDR1 and CDR2: ENHRY and SYGVKD. Trimming took off 10 bases at V and 8 bases at J, with 23 bases between the two ends. There are 14 residues in the CDR3.

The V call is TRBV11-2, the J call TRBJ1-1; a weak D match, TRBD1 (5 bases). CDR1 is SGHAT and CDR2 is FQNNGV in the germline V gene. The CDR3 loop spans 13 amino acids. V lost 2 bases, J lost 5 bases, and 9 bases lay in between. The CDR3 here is CASSLKGFTEAFF. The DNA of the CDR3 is TGTGCCAGCAGCTTAAAGGGGTTTACTGAAGCTTTCTTT. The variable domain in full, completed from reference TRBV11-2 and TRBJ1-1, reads EAGVAQSPRYKIIEKRQSVAFWCNPISGHATLYWYQQILGQGPKLLIQFQNNGVVDDSQLPKDRFSAERLKGVDSTLKIQPAKLEDSAVYLCASSLKGFTEAFFGQGTRLTVV.

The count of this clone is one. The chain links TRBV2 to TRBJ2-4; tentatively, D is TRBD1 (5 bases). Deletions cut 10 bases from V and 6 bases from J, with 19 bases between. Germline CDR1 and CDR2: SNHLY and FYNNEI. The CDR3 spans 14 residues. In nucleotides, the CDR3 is TGTGCCATCATGCCCCAGCCAAGGGGAAACATTCAGTACTTC. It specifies CAIMPQPRGNIQYF.

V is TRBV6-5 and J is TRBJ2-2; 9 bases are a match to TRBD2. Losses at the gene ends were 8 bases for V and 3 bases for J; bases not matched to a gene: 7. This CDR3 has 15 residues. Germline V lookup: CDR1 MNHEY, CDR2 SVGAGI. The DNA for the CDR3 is TGTGCCAGCCACAGAAGACTAGCGGACACCGGGGAGCTGTTTTTT. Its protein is CASHRRLADTGELFF.

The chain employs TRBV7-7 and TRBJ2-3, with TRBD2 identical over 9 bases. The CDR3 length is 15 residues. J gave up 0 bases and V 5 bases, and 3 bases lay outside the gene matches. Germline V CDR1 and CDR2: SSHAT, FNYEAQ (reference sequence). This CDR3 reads CASSPLAGSTDTQYF. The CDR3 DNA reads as TGTGCCAGCAGCCCCCTAGCGGGGAGCACAGATACGCAGTATTTT.

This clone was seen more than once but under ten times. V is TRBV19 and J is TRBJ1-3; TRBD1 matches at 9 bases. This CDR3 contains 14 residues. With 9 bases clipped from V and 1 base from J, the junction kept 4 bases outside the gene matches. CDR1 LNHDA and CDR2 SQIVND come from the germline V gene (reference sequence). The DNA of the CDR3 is TGTGCCAGCGGGACAGGGTCGTCTGGAAACACCATATATTTT. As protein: CASGTGSSGNTIYF.